Reported below is one T cell receptor beta chain. This clone was found a few times. Its antigen has not been determined. Base qualities are not provided; no much larger clone lies one nucleotide away. In Seattle, one collaborating source enrolled patients while the infection was active and tracked those patients longitudinally over the course of disease. Each collaborating institution followed its own protocols to collect whole blood in K2EDTA tubes. For TCRbeta analysis, collaborators shipped samples in one of three forms: frozen whole blood, isolated PBMCs, or DNA extracted from either of those sample types. V gives up 1 base and J gives up 8 bases, and the segment between their germline ends measures 14 bases. The germline V gene sets CDR1 to LGHNA and CDR2 to YNFKEQ. The CDR3 has 15 amino acids, counting the end cysteine and phenylalanine. Here the CDR3 DNA is all that survives: 45 bases in frame from base 1.

TCRbeta CDR3 regions were amplified from genomic DNA by means of the immunoSEQ Assay, a bias-controlled multiplex PCR. Per the original workflow: Nucleated cell counts per sample were estimated from amplification of reference gene primers within the assay. To quantify the absolute abundance of each unique TCRbeta CDR3 rearrangement, sequence reads were collapsed and filtered. For each sample, productive Simpson clonality was calculated by taking the square root of Simpson's diversity index across productive rearrangements. TCRdb retrieved this table from immuneACCESS and kept in-frame rearrangements only. Not all clones are present; in checked studies, unresolved V genes account for under half, and no reason is known for the remainder. V and J calls and clone size come straight from that table; D and trimming were deduced from the DNA. In this sample the table shows 70,000 to 100,000 clones, about 83% of which occur a single time. The ten largest clonotypes hold 18% of the sample.

This record belongs to a study of blood T cell repertoires in COVID-19 (TCRdb year 2020). With respect to the entire study: Collaborator samples came from the United States, Italy and Spain and covered acute and convalescent phases of COVID-19. The material from the prospective study consisted of cDNA or gDNA derived from T cells, B-cell-depleted T cells, or PBMCs. The dataset comprised deeply sampled blood TCRbeta repertoires from subjects exposed to, actively infected with, or recovered from COVID-19. The repertoires were released in a freely available public database intended as a resource for research on the immune response to SARS-CoV-2. Samples were obtained from the ongoing ImmuneRACE study (first 160 participants) and from over a thousand subjects provided by 6 global collaborators. Nearly every sample came with metadata listing a de-identified subject ID, COVID-19 status, age in years and sex. HLA class I and class II types, where available, came from metadata supplied by the sample provider rather than from assay-based typing. Overall study results and their limits: How much clinical and demographic metadata was included differed by source and by participant, and the metadata was provided uncurated.

The chain joins TRBV4-2 to TRBJ1-4, with an unclear D gene assignment. The sequencing input was peripheral blood. The source is a woman aged 55-75 years with COVID-19, enrolled during active disease. CDR3 reads: CASSQGWAGTEKLFF. The DNA is TGTGCCAGCAGCCAAGGGTGGGCGGGAACGGAAAAACTGTTTTTT.